Below, 31 T cell receptor beta chains from the same sample are listed, as sequenced in a study of post-analysis software for immune sequencing data. Incorporated into the TCR beta cDNA libraries were unique molecular identifiers, which served to reduce PCR and sequencing biases. TCRdb reanalysed the PCR reads using MiXCR and keeps one entry per CDR3 protein. Of 750,000 to 950,000 distinct CDR3 sequences in the sample, approximately 53% were seen once. Their antigens remain unidentified. Overall study results and limits: Compared with controls, patients had more of about five TRBV segments, including TRBV5-6, TRBV5-1 and TRBV20-1.

Sequenced sample: blood. These TCRs come from a girl aged 5-17 years with multiple sclerosis.

The CDR3 region is CASSLAPASGRVYEQYF. DNA for the CDR3: TGTGCCAGCAGCTTAGCGCCGGCTAGCGGGAGAGTCTACGAGCAGTACTTC. This chain joins TRBV7-9 and TRBJ2-7; 10 bases fit TRBD2. The CDR3 consists of 17 residues. In germline, CDR1 is SEHNR, CDR2 FQNEAQ (reference sequence). V was pared by 0 bases and J by 3 bases, with 8 bases of the junction left unmatched.

The V and J genes are TRBV6-6 and TRBJ1-6; D is undetermined. Germline values: CDR1 MNHNY, CDR2 SVGAGI (reference sequence). CDR3 size: 13 residues. With 6 bases removed from V and 7 bases from J, the gap between germline ends came to 10 bases. The CDR3 bases are TGTGCCAGCAGGAAGGACGGAAATTCACCCCTCCACTTT. The encoded protein is CASRKDGNSPLHF.

This clonotype was seen more than once but under ten times. The chain couples TRBV5-1 to TRBJ2-5; TRBD1 matches 7 bases. Per germline, CDR1 SGHRS and CDR2 YFSETQ. This CDR3 contains 17 residues. Trimming at V came to 6 bases and at J to 5 bases, leaving 19 bases not matched to a gene. The CDR3 is CASISDRTLGTGETQYF. CDR3 in DNA: TGCGCCAGCATCTCGGACAGGACCTTAGGGACGGGGGAGACCCAGTACTTC. Full variable domain (rest looked up from reference TRBV5-1 and TRBJ2-5): KAGVTQTPRYLIKTRGQQVTLSCSPISGHRSVSWYQQTPGQGLQFLFEYFSETQRNKGNFPGRFSGRQFSNSRSEMNVSTLELGDSALYLCASISDRTLGTGETQYFGPGTRLLVL.

This clonotype was seen only once. This chain uses TRBV20-1 with TRBJ2-5; no clear D. CDR1 is DFQATT, CDR2 SNEGSKA, per germline (reference sequence). The V and J ends lost 5 bases and 5 bases respectively, with 15 bases between them. The CDR3 runs 13 residues. The CDR3: CSAPTGVGETQYF. CDR3 DNA: TGCAGTGCTCCAACGGGTGTGGGGGAGACCCAGTACTTC.

This clonotype was seen a few times. V is TRBV29-1 and J is TRBJ1-6; 7 bases line up with TRBD1. Per germline, CDR1 SQVTM and CDR2 ANQGSEA. The V gene end was trimmed by 6 bases and the J gene end by 6 bases; junction bases not matched to a gene: 8. This CDR3 region has 14 residues. The CDR3 DNA reads as TGCAGCGTCCGTGAGGGGGCTGGTAATTCACCCCTCCACTTT. This codes for CSVREGAGNSPLHF.

As regards this clonotype: Its ends do not fully match the called genes, so a read error is possible. This sequence joins TRBV5-1 and TRBJ2-5; tentative D call: TRBD2 (6 bases). The CDR3 is 14 amino acids. Germline V gives CDR1 SGHRS, CDR2 YFSETQ. The DNA for the CDR3 is TGCGTCAGCAGCTTGGAGGGGTCGCAAGAGACCCAGTACTTC. Translated, it gives CVSSLEGSQETQYF.

V gene TRBV7-2 combines with J gene TRBJ1-2; weak D call: TRBD1 (5 bases). There are 14 residues in the CDR3. Per germline, CDR1 SGHTA and CDR2 FQGNSA. Trimming took off 5 bases at V and 2 bases at J, with 12 bases between the two ends. The CDR3 spells CASSAWGGNYGYTF. CDR3 coding DNA: TGTGCCAGCAGCGCCTGGGGGGGAAACTATGGCTACACCTTC.

On this clonotype itself: One junction end disagrees with the germline gene, perhaps due to a read error. The chain has TRBV7-7 and TRBJ2-5; 7 bases fit TRBD1. The germline V gene encodes CDR1 SSHAT and CDR2 FNYEAQ (reference sequence). This CDR3 is 14 amino acids long. DNA of the CDR3: TGTGCTAGCAGCTTAGACAGGGATCGGTTGACCCAGTACTTC. It translates to CASSLDRDRLTQYF.

This clonotype was detected ten times or more. The chain has TRBV7-3 and TRBJ2-3, with a weak D call TRBD1 (6 bases). The CDR3 length is 12 residues. Trimming took off 5 bases at V and 6 bases at J, with 9 bases between the two ends. Germline CDR1 reads SGHTA; CDR2 reads FQGTGA. CDR3 residues: CASSPTGDTQYF. CDR3 nucleotides: TGTGCCAGCAGCCCTACAGGGGATACGCAGTATTTT.

The chain combines TRBV29-1 with TRBJ1-2, with a weak D call TRBD1 (6 bases). CDR1 and CDR2 from the germline V gene are SQVTM and ANQGSEA. V lost 3 bases and J 1 base, leaving 12 bases between the germline ends. The CDR3 is 14 amino acids. The CDR3 coding sequence is TGCAGCGTTGAGTCCAGGGGAGTTAACTATGGCTACACCTTC. This translates into CSVESRGVNYGYTF. The full variable domain, in which reference TRBV29-1 and TRBJ1-2 provide the parts outside the CDR3, is SAVISQKPSRDICQRGTSLTIQCQVDSQVTMMFWYRQQPGQSLTLIATANQGSEATYESGFVIDKFPISRPNLTFSTLTVSNMSPEDSSIYLCSVESRGVNYGYTFGSGTRLTVV.

In this sample, this clonotype turned up a few times. The rearrangement joins TRBV7-2 to TRBJ2-1, with D perhaps matching TRBD1 or TRBD2 (5 bases each). The ends were cut back, 3 bases at V and 9 bases at J, with 12 bases in the middle. The germline CDR1 and CDR2 sequences are SGHTA and FQGNSA. The CDR3 is made up of 13 amino acids. The CDR3 region is CASSFPSGSEQFF. CDR3 DNA sequence: TGTGCCAGCAGCTTCCCTTCAGGGAGTGAGCAGTTCTTC.

In this sample, this clonotype turned up many times. This chain links TRBV29-1 with TRBJ1-5; tentative D call: TRBD1 (5 bases). The CDR3 covers 14 residues. Per the germline V gene, CDR1 is SQVTM and CDR2 is ANQGSEA. Trimming removed 1 base from V and 7 bases from J, with 14 bases in between. For the CDR3, the DNA is TGCAGCGTTGAAGGCGCAGGGATGGCGCAGCCCCAGCATTTT. It yields the protein CSVEGAGMAQPQHF.

Only a few counts were recorded for this clonotype. The CDR3 region is CSVRQNNEQFF. In DNA, the CDR3 is TGCAGCGTTCGACAGAACAATGAGCAGTTCTTC. The J gene is TRBJ2-1, the V gene TRBV29-1; D may be TRBD1 (5 bases). Trimming took 5 bases from V and 5 from J, leaving 7 bases between them. Germline values: CDR1 SQVTM, CDR2 ANQGSEA. CDR3 length: 11 amino acids.

The rearrangement uses TRBV4-1 and TRBJ2-5, with a tentative D call TRBD1 (6 bases). The CDR3 contains 14 residues. The V and J ends lost 1 base and 3 bases respectively, with 9 bases between them. The germline V gene encodes CDR1 MGHRA and CDR2 YSYEKL. The CDR3 region is CASSQVPGEETQYF. The DNA of the CDR3 is TGCGCCAGCAGCCAAGTTCCAGGGGAAGAGACCCAGTACTTC.

This clonotype was observed a few times. The V call is TRBV7-2, the J call TRBJ1-6; 8 bases fit TRBD1. Looked up from germline, CDR1 is SGHTA and CDR2 is FQGNSA. V was clipped by 0 bases and J by 4 bases; unmatched bases: 2. This CDR3 is built from 16 residues. The CDR3: CASSLARTGYNSPLHF. CDR3 in DNA: TGTGCCAGCAGCTTAGCTAGGACAGGGTATAATTCACCCCTCCACTTT.

The genes are TRBV5-1 and TRBJ1-2; 9 bases agree with TRBD1. The CDR3 totals 15 residues. Germline CDR1 is SGHRS and CDR2 is YFSETQ. V gave up 0 bases and J gave up 6 bases; unmatched junction bases: 6. The CDR3 region has the DNA TGCGCCAGCAGCTTGGGAGGGACAGGGTCGAATGGCTACACCTTC. This translates into CASSLGGTGSNGYTF.

The V and J genes are TRBV15 and TRBJ2-5, with D perhaps TRBD2 (6 bases). Matching the DNA end better, TRBJ2-7 makes the J call doubtful. Germline V lookup: CDR1 LNHNV, CDR2 YYDKDF (reference sequence). This CDR3 spans 14 amino acids. The CDR3 coding sequence is TGTGCCACCAGCAGGGCGGGGTCCCTATACGAGCAGTACTTC. Its protein product is CATSRAGSLYEQYF.

This clonotype occurred once. The V and J genes are TRBV2 and TRBJ2-1; D is unresolved. The germline V gene encodes CDR1 SNHLY and CDR2 FYNNEI. V was trimmed by 4 bases and J by 2 bases, leaving 6 bases between them. There are 13 residues in the CDR3. The CDR3, as DNA: TGTGCCAGCAGTGCAGCTACCTACAATGAGCAGTTCTTC. The encoded protein is CASSAATYNEQFF.

The chain uses TRBV20-1 and TRBJ2-3, with a tentative D call TRBD2 (5 bases). Germline V gives CDR1 DFQATT, CDR2 SNEGSKA (reference sequence). V was clipped by 7 bases and J by 4 bases, with 15 bases between them. The CDR3 spans 13 residues. The CDR3 DNA sequence: TGCAGTGGGAGGCGAAGTGGGTCAGATACGCAGTATTTT. This translates into CSGRRSGSDTQYF.

The chain couples TRBV29-1 to TRBJ1-2; D gene uncertain. Between the trimmed V and J ends, which lost 0 bases and 6 bases, there was a span of 8 bases. The CDR3 loop spans 12 amino acids. Germline-derived CDR1 and CDR2 are SQVTM and ANQGSEA. CDR3 coding DNA: TGCAGCGTTGAAGATTCCCTGAATGGCTACACCTTC. It codes for CSVEDSLNGYTF.

This clonotype appeared a few times. This rearrangement joins TRBV7-9 to TRBJ2-7; a weak D match, TRBD2 (5 bases). Deletions cut 2 bases from V and 3 bases from J, with 11 bases between. This CDR3 is 14 amino acids long. Germline-derived CDR1 and CDR2 are SEHNR and FQNEAQ (reference sequence). CDR3 sequence: CASSLPGIIYEQYF. The CDR3 DNA is TGTGCCAGCAGCTTACCGGGAATCATCTACGAGCAGTACTTC.

V and J are TRBV12-5 and TRBJ1-2; D is ambiguous. The CDR3 has 15 residues. Per germline, CDR1 LGHNT and CDR2 FRNRAP. Trimming stripped 3 bases from V and 0 bases from J, with 11 bases between. In DNA, the CDR3 is TGTGCTAGTGGTTTATGGGGTATCACTAACTATGGCTACACCTTC. Translation: CASGLWGITNYGYTF. The full variable domain, its missing parts supplied by reference TRBV12-5 and TRBJ1-2, is DARVTQTPRHKVTEMGQEVTMRCQPILGHNTVFWYRQTMMQGLELLAYFRNRAPLDDSGMPKDRFSAEMPDATLATLKIQPSEPRDSAVYFCASGLWGITNYGYTFGSGTRLTVV.

The chain has TRBV7-8 and TRBJ1-1; a weak D match, TRBD1 (6 bases). CDR1 is SGHVS, CDR2 FQNEAQ, per germline. This CDR3 has 15 residues. The V end lost 5 bases, the J end lost 4 bases, and 17 bases lay between the germline ends. This chain's CDR3 is CASSQTTGLGTEAFF. The DNA for the CDR3 is TGTGCCAGCAGCCAGACGACAGGTCTTGGCACTGAAGCTTTCTTT.

In this sample, this clonotype turned up a few times. One end of the junction varies from germline; a read error may be responsible. CDR3 nucleotide sequence: TGTACCAGCAGGCAAACAGGGCGAACTGAAGCTTTCTTT. Translated, it gives CTSRQTGRTEAFF. The V call is TRBV12-3 or TRBV12-4, the J call TRBJ1-1, with a tentative D call TRBD1 (6 bases). This CDR3 comprises 13 residues.

The chain joins TRBV7-3 to TRBJ2-7; 8 bases line up with TRBD2. V shed 1 base and J 3 bases; nucleotides not matched to a gene: 2. Germline V lookup: CDR1 SGHTA, CDR2 FQGTGA. This CDR3 is built from 14 residues. DNA of the CDR3: TGTGCCAGCAGCTTAATTGGGACTAGCTACGAGCAGTACTTC. The encoded protein is CASSLIGTSYEQYF.

This chain's CDR3 is CASSTSRGPGANVLTF. In DNA, the CDR3 is TGTGCCAGCAGCACCTCTAGGGGGCCTGGGGCCAACGTCCTGACTTTC. This chain connects TRBV9 to TRBJ2-6, with 7 nucleotides matching TRBD1. Losses at the gene ends were 4 bases for V and 2 bases for J; bases not matched to a gene: 6. The CDR3 is 16 amino acids. Germline CDR1 SGDLS, CDR2 YYNGEE.

Here the CDR3 DNA reads TGTGCCAGCAGTGCAACGCCCGGGACATACAATGAGCAGTTCTTC. It codes for CASSATPGTYNEQFF. The chain joins TRBV28 to TRBJ2-1, with a possible D match to TRBD1 (6 bases). Trimming took off 5 bases at V and 4 bases at J, with 15 bases between the two ends. In germline, CDR1 is MDHEN, CDR2 SYDVKM. The CDR3 spans 15 residues.

The chain uses TRBV5-1 and TRBJ2-5; D not certain. CDR1 SGHRS and CDR2 YFSETQ come from the germline V gene. CDR3 length equals 13 residues. Trimming cost V 0 bases and J 7 bases, with 10 bases left between them. The CDR3 DNA is TGCGCCAGCAGCTTGGTTCCCCCGGGGACCCAGTACTTC. This translates into CASSLVPPGTQYF.

CDR3 sequence (DNA): TGTGCCAGCAGCCCTCAGGGTATCAACAATGAGCAGTTCTTC. As protein: CASSPQGINNEQFF. This chain connects TRBV6-4 to TRBJ2-1; D might be TRBD1 (5 bases). The germline CDR1 and CDR2 sequences are MRHNA and SNTAGT. The V gene lost 6 bases and the J gene lost 5 bases, with 14 bases spanning the gap. This CDR3 is built from 14 residues.

This clonotype was seen a single time. V and J are TRBV5-1 and TRBJ2-3; TRBD2 matches at 12 bases. J gave up 3 bases and V 6 bases, and 5 bases lay outside the gene matches. The CDR3 covers 15 residues. Per the germline V gene, CDR1 is SGHRS and CDR2 is YFSETQ. CDR3 in amino acids: CASTRLAGVTDTQYF. CDR3 in DNA: TGCGCCAGCACGAGACTAGCGGGGGTGACAGATACGCAGTATTTT.

V and J are TRBV2 and TRBJ2-5, with D tentatively TRBD1 (5 bases). This CDR3 contains 15 residues. The V gene lost 3 bases and the J gene lost 5 bases, with 16 bases spanning the gap. CDR1 and CDR2 from the germline V gene are SNHLY and FYNNEI. The CDR3 protein is CASSDNNGGAETQYF. CDR3 sequence (DNA): TGTGCCAGCAGTGACAATAACGGTGGGGCGGAGACCCAGTACTTC. Based on the CDR3 plus reference TRBV2 and TRBJ2-5, the full variable domain is EPEVTQTPSHQVTQMGQEVILRCVPISNHLYFYWYRQILGQKVEFLVSFYNNEISEKSEIFDDQFSVERPDGSNFTLKIRSTKLEDSAMYFCASSDNNGGAETQYFGPGTRLLVL.